The rows below give T cell receptor beta chains drawn from one sample of a study of blood T cells in healthy people across ages. TCRdb redid the calling of the 5' RACE reads with MiXCR, one entry per CDR3 protein. The table lists approximately 960,000 distinct CDR3 sequences, 29% of them singletons. Another study also made use of these data, one on T cells of mothers and their children.

Sequencing was carried out using blood. These receptors were collected from a woman aged 40 to 49 in good health. Both conserved end residues are part of each CDR3. Each record gives: J gene, D gene, clone size, V gene, CDR3 DNA, CDR3 protein. The D gene is left open where the match is weak. Only some rows state a clone size, as once, few, many or a class for expanded clones.

TRBJ2-1 TRBD2 NA TRBV29-1 TGCAGCGGTGCTGCGGGAGAGGATGAGCAGTTCTTC CSGAAGEDEQFF
TRBJ1-4 NA few TRBV7-2 TGTGCCAGCAGCACCGGCGGGGGGAGTAATGAAAAACTGTTTTTT CASSTGGGSNEKLFF
TRBJ2-2 NA few TRBV7-2 TGTGCCAGCAGCTCGCAGGGTTTTGACACCGGGGAGCTGTTTTTT CASSSQGFDTGELFF
TRBJ2-1 NA NA TRBV20-1 TGCAGTGCTAGGGGTGGATACAATGAGCAGTTCTTC CSARGGYNEQFF
TRBJ1-2 NA once TRBV7-2 TGTGCCAGCAGCCCATGGGTCCTCAACCCGTATGGCTACACCTTC CASSPWVLNPYGYTF
TRBJ1-1 NA NA TRBV7-8 TGTGCCAGCAGCTCCCCAAGGCGGGGGGCAGCTTTCTTT CASSSPRRGAAFF
TRBJ2-6 TRBD1 NA TRBV5-1 TGCGCCAGCAGCGGACAGGGAAGCTCTGGGGCCAACGTCCGGACTTTC CASSGQGSSGANVRTF
TRBJ2-1 NA once TRBV10-2 TGCGCCAGCAGAGAAGGACTATCCTACAATGAGCAGTTCTTC CASREGLSYNEQFF
TRBJ1-4 NA NA TRBV7-6 TGTGCCAGCAGCTTTCTACTGGGGGAAAAACTGTTTTTT CASSFLLGEKLFF
TRBJ1-1 NA few TRBV6-5 TGTGCCAGCAGCGGGGGCGGGGGTTTAGGGAACACTGAAGCTTTCTTT CASSGGGGLGNTEAFF
TRBJ2-2 TRBD2 many TRBV12-3/TRBV12-4 TGTGCCAGCAGACCCGGGACTAGCGGGGTGATCGGGGAGCTGTTTTTT CASRPGTSGVIGELFF
TRBJ1-1 NA many TRBV7-2 TGTGCCAGCAGTAAAACTTTGATGAACACTGAAGCTTTCTTT CASSKTLMNTEAFF
TRBJ2-4 TRBD2 many TRBV7-2 TGTGCCAGCAGCTTATCGGGACTAGCGGACTCCAAAAACATTCAGTACTTC CASSLSGLADSKNIQYF
TRBJ2-7 TRBD1 few TRBV29-1 TGCAGCGTGGAGGGACAGGGACACTACGAGCAGTACTTC CSVEGQGHYEQYF
TRBJ2-3 TRBD1 many TRBV15 TGTGCCACCAGCCGAGCGATGACAGGGGTTGTAGATACGCAGTATTTT CATSRAMTGVVDTQYF
TRBJ2-5 NA few TRBV2 TGTGCCAGCAGCGCCTCCGGGACTGTGGGGGTCGGGACCCAGTACTTC CASSASGTVGVGTQYF
TRBJ2-1 NA many TRBV12-3/TRBV12-4 TGTGCCAGCAGTGAGGCCAATGAGCAGTTCTTC CASSEANEQFF
TRBJ2-1 TRBD1 few TRBV9 TGTGCCAGCAGGGGACAGGGTTACAATGAGCAGTTCTTC CASRGQGYNEQFF
TRBJ2-3 NA NA TRBV12-3/TRBV12-4 TGTGCCAGCAGCCCCCACGGAGTTGCGCAGTATTTT CASSPHGVAQYF
TRBJ2-1 TRBD2 NA TRBV27 TGTGCCAGCAGGATATTAGCGGGGAACCGCAATGAGCAGTTCTTC CASRILAGNRNEQFF
TRBJ1-6 NA few TRBV7-8 TGTGCCAGCAGCCAGGGCCCCTCCTATAATTCACCCCTCCACTTT CASSQGPSYNSPLHF
TRBJ2-3 NA NA TRBV7-9 TGTGCCAGCAGCTCCACGAAAGACCGCACAGATACGCAGTATTTT CASSSTKDRTDTQYF
TRBJ1-1 NA few TRBV5-1 TGCGCCAGCAGCTCGAGATCGGGACAAGGCACTGAAGCTTTCTTT CASSSRSGQGTEAFF
TRBJ2-3 NA NA TRBV3-1 TGTGCCAGCAGTCCAAAACGGCCCGCCCTAGGATATACGCAGTATTTT CASSPKRPALGYTQYF
TRBJ2-3 NA few TRBV12-3/TRBV12-4 TGTGCCAGCAGTCTCACGGGGAGGTGGGTCACAGATACGCAGTATTTT CASSLTGRWVTDTQYF
TRBJ2-3 NA few TRBV7-9 TGTGTCAGCAGCGCCCCTAGCGCAGGCACAGATACGCAGTATTTT CVSSAPSAGTDTQYF
TRBJ2-1 TRBD2 NA TRBV5-6 TGTGCCAGCAGCTCATTACTAGCGGGAGCTTACAATGAGCAGTTCTTC CASSSLLAGAYNEQFF
TRBJ2-5 NA many TRBV2 TGTGCCAGCAACCAAGTGGAGACCCAGTACTTC CASNQVETQYF
TRBJ2-7 NA NA TRBV6-5 TGTGCCAGCAAGTCCCCCATCGGAGATACGCAGTACTTC CASKSPIGDTQYF
TRBJ2-1 TRBD2 NA TRBV11-2 TGTGCCAGCAGTTACGGACTAGCGGAGGGGGGTGAGCAGTTCTTC CASSYGLAEGGEQFF